This T cell receptor beta chain derives from a study of T cell responses to AZD1222 COVID-19 vaccine. Study-level findings and limits: Receipt of two AZD1222 doses was followed by a rise in Spike-specific TCR breadth and depth. Seropositive AZD1222 recipients at baseline numbered only six or seven.

Per germline, CDR1 SGHAT and CDR2 FQNNGV. This CDR3 comprises 14 residues. V lost 2 bases, J lost 1 base, and 8 bases lay in between. Sequencing used immunoSEQ multiplex PCR; TCRdb keeps in-frame clones, though not all of them. The sample lists about 160,000 clones, about nine tenths occurring once. In the case of this clone: What it binds is not known.

The sample here was peripheral blood, taken on day 0 of AZD1222 vaccination. The chain employs TRBV11-2 and TRBJ1-1; D gene uncertain. The TCR sequence derives from an adult in good health. The CDR3 protein is CASSLIPGNTEAFF. CDR3 in DNA: TGTGCCAGCAGCTTAATCCCAGGGAACACTGAAGCTTTCTTT.